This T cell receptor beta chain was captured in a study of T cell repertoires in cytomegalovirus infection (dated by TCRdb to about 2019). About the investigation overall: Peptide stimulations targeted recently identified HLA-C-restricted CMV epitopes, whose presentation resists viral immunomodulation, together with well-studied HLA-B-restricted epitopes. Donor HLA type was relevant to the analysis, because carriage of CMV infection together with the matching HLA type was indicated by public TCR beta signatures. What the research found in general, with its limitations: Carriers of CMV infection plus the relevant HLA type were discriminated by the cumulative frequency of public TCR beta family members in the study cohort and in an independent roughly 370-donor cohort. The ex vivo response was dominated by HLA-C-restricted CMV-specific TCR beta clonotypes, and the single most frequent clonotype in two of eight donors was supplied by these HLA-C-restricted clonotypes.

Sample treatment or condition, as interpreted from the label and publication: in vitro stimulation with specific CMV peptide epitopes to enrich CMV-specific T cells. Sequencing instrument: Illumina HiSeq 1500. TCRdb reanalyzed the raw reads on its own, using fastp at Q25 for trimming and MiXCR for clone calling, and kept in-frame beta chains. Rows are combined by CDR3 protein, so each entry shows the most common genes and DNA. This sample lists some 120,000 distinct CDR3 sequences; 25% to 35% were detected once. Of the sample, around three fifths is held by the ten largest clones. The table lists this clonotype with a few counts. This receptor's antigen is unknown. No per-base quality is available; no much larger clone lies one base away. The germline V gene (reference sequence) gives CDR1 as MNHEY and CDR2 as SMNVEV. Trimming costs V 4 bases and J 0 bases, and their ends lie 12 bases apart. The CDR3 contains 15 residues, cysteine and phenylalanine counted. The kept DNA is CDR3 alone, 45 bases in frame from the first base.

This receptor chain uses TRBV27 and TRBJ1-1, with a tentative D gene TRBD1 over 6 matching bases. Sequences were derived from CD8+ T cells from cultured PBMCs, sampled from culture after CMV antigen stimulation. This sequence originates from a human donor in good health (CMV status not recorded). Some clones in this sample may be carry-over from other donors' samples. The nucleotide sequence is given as TGTGCCAGCAGTTCCTTGACAGGCCTGAACACTGAAGCTTTCTTT. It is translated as CASSSLTGLNTEAFF.